A single sample is the source of the 7 T cell receptor beta chains below, sequenced in a study of blood T cell repertoires in COVID-19 (TCRdb year 2020). Library construction relied on the immunoSEQ multiplex PCR assay. Sourced from immuneACCESS, this table was stored by TCRdb with only in-frame sequences that have V and J called. A share of the clones is absent; for the studies checked, an unresolved V gene accounts for under half, and the remainder has no known explanation. The sample yields roughly 160,000 clones; about 86% were counted once. The top ten constitute around 7% of the sample. The sequencing sample was made of peripheral blood. The receptors stem from a man aged 50-59 years with active or convalescent COVID-19.

J is TRBJ1-2 and V is TRBV19; no reliable D call. Per germline, CDR1 LNHDA and CDR2 SQIVND (reference sequence). This CDR3 region has 14 residues. V lost 3 bases, J lost 6 bases, and 14 bases lay in between. CDR3 in amino acids: CASSMPGRIDGYTF. The CDR3 coding sequence is TGTGCCAGTAGTATGCCGGGAAGGATTGATGGCTACACCTTC.

This clone was counted a few times. The chain is built from TRBV11-2 and TRBJ1-1; tentative D call: TRBD1 (6 bases). Trimming cost V 2 bases and J 7 bases, with 11 bases left between them. From germline, CDR1 is SGHAT and CDR2 FQNNGV. The CDR3 loop spans 13 amino acids. The CDR3 loop reads CASSLLQGDEAFF. The CDR3 coding sequence is TGTGCCAGCAGCTTATTACAGGGTGATGAAGCTTTCTTT.

The chain employs TRBV5-4 and TRBJ2-1; tentative D call: TRBD2 (6 bases). Trimming pared 2 bases from V and 9 bases from J, leaving 15 bases between. From germline, CDR1 is SGHNT and CDR2 YYREEE (reference sequence). The CDR3 contains 14 residues. In nucleotides, the CDR3 is TGTGCCAGCAGCTTACGGCTAGATAGCGGTGAGCAGTTCTTC. It yields the protein CASSLRLDSGEQFF. The complete variable domain, with remaining parts taken from reference TRBV5-4 and TRBJ2-1, reads ETGVTQSPTHLIKTRGQQVTLRCSSQSGHNTVSWYQQALGQGPQFIFQYYREEENGRGNFPPRFSGLQFPNYSSELNVNALELDDSALYLCASSLRLDSGEQFFGPGTRLTVL.

The sample holds one count of this clone. This chain joins TRBV10-3 and TRBJ2-1; 12 bases line up with TRBD2. The germline V gene encodes CDR1 ENHRY and CDR2 SYGVKD. The trim removed 7 bases at V and 4 bases at J, leaving 5 bases unmatched. The CDR3 length is 15 residues. CDR3 region: CAITRLAGEYNEQFF. In DNA form, the CDR3 reads TGTGCCATCACCCGACTAGCGGGGGAGTACAATGAGCAGTTCTTC.

This clone has just a few counts. The CDR3 here is CASTGGRDTEAFF. CDR3 bases: TGTGCCAGCACCGGGGGGAGAGACACTGAAGCTTTCTTT. The chain recombines TRBV25-1 with TRBJ1-1; the D gene is possibly TRBD1 (5 bases). The CDR3 contains 13 residues. Trimming took off 7 bases at V and 3 bases at J, with 12 bases between the two ends. Looked up from germline, CDR1 is MGHDK and CDR2 is SYGVNS.

The chain recombines TRBV9 with TRBJ2-3, with a tentative D call TRBD1 (5 bases). V was cut by 0 bases and J by 2 bases, with 13 bases left in between. Germline assignment: CDR1 SGDLS and CDR2 YYNGEE. CDR3 size: 16 residues. CDR3 loop: CASSVEGGRDTDTQYF. The CDR3 region has the DNA TGTGCCAGCAGCGTAGAGGGCGGCAGGGACACAGATACGCAGTATTTT.

This rearrangement joins TRBV11-1 to TRBJ1-3, with 10 bases identical to TRBD1. V lost 5 bases and J lost 4; bases outside the gene matches: 5. This CDR3 is 15 amino acids long. Germline loops: CDR1 SGHAT, CDR2 FQDESV (reference sequence). CDR3 coding DNA: TGTGCCAGCAGCGTCCGGGACAGGGGAGGAAACACCATATATTTT. Protein product: CASSVRDRGGNTIYF.